This T cell receptor (beta chain) was captured in a study of CD8+CD57+ T cells in acquired aplastic anemia. Study overall: Average DNA yield from sorted CD4+ and CD8+ cells was around 3 ug. General study results and limits: Sharing between patients and controls was observed for roughly 30 CD8+ CDR3 sequences.

Details on this clonotype: Its antigen remains unknown.

The patients chosen for sequencing had shown expansion of CD8+CD57+ cells (detected by flow cytometry). Genomic DNA, the template, was used for profiling of the TCR beta VDJ and CDR3. TCRdb processed the reads anew with MiXCR; each CDR3 protein has one entry. Found here are about 160,000 distinct CDR3 sequences, roughly 43% of them singletons; the top ten hold around 2.9%. Germline loops: CDR1 SQVTM, CDR2 ANQGSEA. Between the trimmed V and J ends, which lost 5 bases and 6 bases, there was a span of 12 bases. This CDR3 has 12 residues. This rearrangement joins TRBV29-1 to TRBJ2-3, with D possibly TRBD1 on 5 matching bases. The sequence derives from a human donor with aplastic anemia. Sequencing input: sorted CD4+, CD8+, or CD8+CD57+ T cells (not recorded which) from PBMCs. In nucleotides, the CDR3 is TGCAGCGTTTCGCCCTCAGGGGATACGCAGTATTTT. This translates into CSVSPSGDTQYF.